This T cell receptor beta chain stems from a study of CD8+ T cells in alopecia areata. In each case, RNA was isolated and then reverse transcribed into cDNA as the sequencing template. Measured with immunoSEQ multiplex PCR; TCRdb has only the in-frame clones, and not every one. The sample contains 130,000 to 150,000 clones, around 49% of which appear only once. V was shortened by 8 bases and J by 9 bases, with 14 bases between the two germline ends. This CDR3 region has 12 residues. Germline values: CDR1 SGHDN, CDR2 FVKESK. Findings of the study overall: Relative to normal scalp, lesional scalp, especially alopecia totalis/universalis, showed higher clonality.

This clone showed up just a few times. No antigen is known for it. The sequence derives from a human donor with alopecia areata. The source material was CD4+ T cells sorted from blood, sampled at week 0. The chain recombines TRBV14 with TRBJ2-1; perhaps TRBD1 as D (5 bases). The CDR3 DNA is TGTGCCAGCGGGGTCAGGGCCGGTGAGCAGTTCTTC. Translating gives CASGVRAGEQFF.